This T cell receptor (beta chain) was identified in a study of CD4+ T cells in melanoma. Whole-study results and caveats: A reported correlation linked neoantigen-specific CD4+ T cells to CD8+, macrophage and B cell function. Diverse differentiation states were reported for melanoma neoantigen-specific CD4+ T cells.

Points on this clone: Its antigen is not identified.

In germline, CDR1 is SGHVS, CDR2 FQNEAQ. V was clipped by 0 bases and J by 9 bases, with 24 bases between them. The CDR3 is made up of 18 amino acids. Data came from immunoSEQ multiplex PCR; TCRdb stores just in-frame clones and leaves some out. The table records about 10,000 clones, roughly 70% of them present only once. This clonotype was obtained from a human donor with melanoma. Specimen: cells from a culture (not recorded whether cultured in vitro). V and J are TRBV7-8 and TRBJ2-1, with D possibly being TRBD1 or TRBD2 (5 bases each). For the CDR3, the DNA is TGTGCCAGCAGCTTAGCCAGGTTTCCGGGGCTGGGTAAAGGTGAGCAGTTCTTC. This translates into CASSLARFPGLGKGEQFF.